This passage covers 18 T cell receptor beta chains from one sample sequenced in a study of human T cells and chemical hapten exposure. This sample's time point: pre-sensitization, week 0. Treatment given: therapeutic diphenylcyclopropenone sensitization with weekly scalp DPC. From the RACE reads, TCRdb called clonotypes with MiXCR, one entry per CDR3 protein. The sample records some 250,000 distinct CDR3 sequences, about 7.7% being singletons. Here the sequenced sample was whole blood, taken in connection with sensitization to the hapten diphenylcyclopropenone (DPC). These receptors came from a man aged 18-30 years with alopecia areata. Some clones in this sample may be carry-over from other donors' samples.

This chain connects TRBV28 to TRBJ2-7; 9 positions agree with TRBD1. The V and J ends lost 3 bases and 3 bases, in that order; junction bases with no gene match: 9. The germline CDR1 and CDR2 sequences are MDHEN and SYDVKM. This CDR3 spans 16 amino acids. In DNA, the CDR3 is TGTGCCAGCAGTTTCCACGCCGGGACAGGGAGCTACGAGCAGTACTTC. As protein: CASSFHAGTGSYEQYF.

The sample holds many counts of this clonotype. V and J are TRBV24-1 and TRBJ1-1; possible D gene TRBD1, 5 bases. Germline CDR1 KGHDR, CDR2 SFDVKD. The length of the CDR3 is 18 residues. Trimming took off 3 bases at V and 1 base at J, with 20 bases between the two ends. The CDR3 DNA sequence: TGTGCCACCAGTGATGGGCGGGGCAGAGGAATAAAGAACACTGAAGCTTTCTTT. Its protein product is CATSDGRGRGIKNTEAFF.

This rearrangement joins TRBV5-1 to TRBJ2-7; TRBD1 matches 7 bases. The CDR3 covers 12 residues. Germline V gene lookup returns CDR1 SGHRS and CDR2 YFSETQ. The junction had 4 bases not matched to a gene; V was cut back by 4 bases and J by 6 bases. The CDR3 bases are TGCGCCAGCAGCCCTCACAGGGGCGAGCAGTACTTC. Amino acids: CASSPHRGEQYF.

This clonotype was detected only a few times. This rearrangement joins TRBV6-2 or TRBV6-3 to TRBJ1-1; D uncertain. CDR1 MNHEY and CDR2 SVGEGT come from the germline V gene. The length of the CDR3 is 11 residues. The V end lost 4 bases, the J end lost 6 bases, and 6 bases lay between the germline ends. CDR3 sequence reads: CASSSFSEAFF. In DNA form, the CDR3 reads TGTGCCAGCAGTTCGTTCTCTGAAGCTTTCTTT.

This clonotype was observed a handful of times. The V and J genes are TRBV12-3 or TRBV12-4 and TRBJ1-2; maybe TRBD1 (6 bases). V was shortened by 5 bases and J by 8 bases, with 15 bases between the two germline ends. CDR3 length: 13 residues. The CDR3 loop is CASSHGQYRGYTF. CDR3 coding DNA: TGTGCCAGCAGTCACGGACAGTACAGGGGCTACACCTTC.

This clonotype was recorded many times. Here the CDR3 DNA reads TGTGCCATCAGTGGTGGCGGGGGAAGCACAGATACGCAGTATTTT. It specifies CAISGGGGSTDTQYF. The V call is TRBV10-3, the J call TRBJ2-3; TRBD2 matches 7 bases. The CDR3 totals 15 residues. The J segment lost 0 bases and the V segment lost 4 bases, leaving 4 bases of the junction unmatched. CDR1 ENHRY and CDR2 SYGVKD come from the germline V gene.

This clonotype has a handful of counts. The chain is built from TRBV3-1 and TRBJ1-5; unclear D gene. V shed 1 base and J shed 2 bases, with 12 bases lying between them. CDR3 length equals 16 residues. The germline V gene has CDR1 LGHDT and CDR2 YNNKEL (reference sequence). Here the CDR3 DNA reads TGTGCCAGCAGCCAAGGACGGAGCTTGGGCAATCAGCCCCAGCATTTT. As protein: CASSQGRSLGNQPQHF. Full variable domain (outside the CDR3, taken from reference TRBV3-1 and TRBJ1-5): DTAVSQTPKYLVTQMGNDKSIKCEQNLGHDTMYWYKQDSKKFLKIMFSYNNKELIINETVPNRFSPKSPDKAHLNLHINSLELGDSAVYFCASSQGRSLGNQPQHFGDGTRLSIL.

The table lists this clonotype with many counts. The V gene is TRBV20-1, the J gene TRBJ2-7, with 7 bases that match TRBD1. There are 15 residues in the CDR3. Per germline, CDR1 DFQATT and CDR2 SNEGSKA (reference sequence). The ends lost 3 bases at V and 6 bases at J; junction bases unmatched: 14. Written as DNA, the CDR3 is TGCAGTGCTAGGGCTGGGGCAGGCCGACAGGGCGAGCAGTACTTC. Its translation is CSARAGAGRQGEQYF.

The chain couples TRBV11-1 to TRBJ2-1; D is uncertain. The ends were cut back, 5 bases at V and 5 bases at J, with 10 bases in the middle. There are 13 residues in the CDR3. Germline CDR1 and CDR2: SGHAT and FQDESV (reference sequence). CDR3 region: CASSPRRNNEQFF. The CDR3 nucleotides are TGTGCCAGCAGCCCCCGTCGGAACAATGAGCAGTTCTTC.

This clonotype was seen at least ten times. This chain connects TRBV24-1 to TRBJ1-5, with 8 bases that match TRBD1. J lost 4 bases, V lost 2 bases, and 0 bases had no gene match. This CDR3 contains 14 residues. In germline, CDR1 is KGHDR, CDR2 SFDVKD. CDR3 sequence: CATSDWDRNQPQHF. The CDR3 DNA reads TGTGCCACCAGTGATTGGGACAGGAATCAGCCCCAGCATTTT.

This clonotype was found a few times. The chain carries TRBV7-3 and TRBJ1-5; D ambiguous. The CDR3 loop spans 13 amino acids. Trimming pared 1 base from V and 7 bases from J, leaving 8 bases between. Per the germline V gene, CDR1 is SGHTA and CDR2 is FQGTGA. The CDR3 spells CASSLKGGQPQHF. In DNA form, the CDR3 reads TGTGCCAGCAGCTTAAAAGGAGGGCAGCCCCAGCATTTT.

The genes are TRBV11-2 and TRBJ2-1; D unresolved. V shed 5 bases and J shed 9 bases, with 14 bases lying between them. The CDR3 is 13 amino acids. CDR1 and CDR2 from the germline V gene are SGHAT and FQNNGV. CDR3: CASSPRWGIEQFF. The CDR3 DNA follows: TGTGCCAGCAGCCCCCGGTGGGGTATTGAGCAGTTCTTC.

This clonotype came up a few times. The V gene is TRBV20-1, the J gene TRBJ2-7; D gene uncertain. The CDR3 is made up of 13 amino acids. V gave up 7 bases and J gave up 3 bases, with 16 bases separating them. Looked up from germline, CDR1 is DFQATT and CDR2 is SNEGSKA (reference sequence). The CDR3: CSGVRDRDYEQYF. DNA for the CDR3: TGCAGTGGAGTACGAGACCGAGACTACGAGCAGTACTTC.

The chain carries TRBV12-3 or TRBV12-4 and TRBJ2-4; D unclear. The CDR3 is 14 residues long. Trimming cost V 6 bases and J 4 bases, with 13 bases left between them. The CDR3 loop is CASSPLDRKNIQYF. CDR3 nucleotides: TGTGCCAGCAGCCCCCTGGACCGGAAAAACATTCAGTACTTC.

The J gene is TRBJ2-2, the V gene TRBV6-2 or TRBV6-3; D gene unclear. The CDR3 length is 11 residues. The germline V and J ends were trimmed by 6 bases and 10 bases, with 9 bases remaining between them. Germline V gene sequence: CDR1 MNHEY, CDR2 SVGEGT. In DNA, the CDR3 is TGTGCCAGCAGCCCCTTTCAGGAGCTGTTTTTT. This sequence encodes CASSPFQELFF.

This clonotype has more than one count but fewer than ten. The rearrangement joins TRBV29-1 to TRBJ1-2; D uncertain. Germline V gene lookup returns CDR1 SQVTM and CDR2 ANQGSEA. With 1 base removed from V and 2 bases from J, the gap between germline ends came to 8 bases. This CDR3 has 13 amino acids. CDR3 amino acids: CSVEARDNYGYTF. The CDR3 DNA is TGCAGCGTTGAAGCGAGAGACAACTATGGCTACACCTTC.

This clonotype was found a few times. V is TRBV25-1 and J is TRBJ2-1, with 9 bases matching TRBD1. This CDR3 comprises 14 residues. V was clipped by 5 bases and J by 7 bases; unmatched bases: 6. Germline lookup yields CDR1 MGHDK and CDR2 SYGVNS. The CDR3 DNA follows: TGTGCCAGCAGTCCAACAGGGGGCTGGAATGAGCAGTTCTTC. This codes for CASSPTGGWNEQFF. Based on the CDR3 plus reference TRBV25-1 and TRBJ2-1, the full variable domain is EADIYQTPRYLVIGTGKKITLECSQTMGHDKMYWYQQDPGMELHLIHYSYGVNSTEKGDLSSESTVSRIRTEHFPLTLESARPSHTSQYLCASSPTGGWNEQFFGPGTRLTVL.

This chain links TRBV12-3 or TRBV12-4 with TRBJ2-1, with 12 nucleotides matching TRBD2. Trimming removed 6 bases from V and 7 bases from J; junction bases left unmatched: 10. This CDR3 spans 16 amino acids. The CDR3 nucleotides read TGTGCCAGCAGCTCTAGCGGGGGGGCAGTGTGGAATGAGCAGTTCTTC. This translates into CASSSSGGAVWNEQFF.